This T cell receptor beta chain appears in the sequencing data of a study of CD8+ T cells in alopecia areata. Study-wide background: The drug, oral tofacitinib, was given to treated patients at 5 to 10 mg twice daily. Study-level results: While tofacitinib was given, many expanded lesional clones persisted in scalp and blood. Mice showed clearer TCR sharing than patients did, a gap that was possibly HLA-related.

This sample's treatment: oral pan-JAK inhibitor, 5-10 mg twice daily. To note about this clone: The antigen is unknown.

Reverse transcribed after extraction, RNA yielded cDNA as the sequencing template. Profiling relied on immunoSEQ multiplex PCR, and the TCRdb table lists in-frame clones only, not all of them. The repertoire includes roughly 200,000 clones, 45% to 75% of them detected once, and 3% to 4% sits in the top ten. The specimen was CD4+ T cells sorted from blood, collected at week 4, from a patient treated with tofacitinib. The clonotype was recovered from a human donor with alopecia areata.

The CDR3 DNA reads TGTGCCAGCTCACCCTCCTACTCCTACGAGCAGTACTTC. It translates to CASSPSYSYEQYF. This sequence joins TRBV18 and TRBJ2-7, with D unclear. The V end was cut by 3 bases, the J end by 0 bases, with 6 bases between. Germline V lookup: CDR1 KGHSH, CDR2 LQKENI. The CDR3 sequence is 13 residues long.